The next 15 T cell receptor beta chains were all read from a single sample in a study of T cell responses to AZD1222 COVID-19 vaccine. This table comes from immunoSEQ multiplex PCR, and its TCRdb copy is limited to in-frame clones, with some not included. The data hold about 99,000 clones, with roughly 89% observed a single time. This sample comprised peripheral blood, obtained on day 0 of AZD1222 vaccination. Every receptor here comes from an adult in good health.

The rearrangement links TRBV27 to TRBJ2-5; D assignment may be TRBD1 or TRBD2 (5 bases each). CDR3 size: 13 residues. The V gene's germline CDR1 is MNHEY and CDR2 SMNVEV (reference sequence). V lost 6 bases and J lost 7, with 15 bases in between. CDR3 sequence (DNA): TGTGCCAGCAGCTATCGACTTGGGGGGACCCAGTACTTC. Translating it yields CASSYRLGGTQYF.

V usage is TRBV28 and J usage is TRBJ1-3; D gene uncertain. Germline V CDR1 and CDR2: MDHEN, SYDVKM. The V and J ends lost 3 bases and 7 bases respectively, with 13 bases between them. The CDR3 consists of 14 residues. The CDR3 DNA reads as TGTGCCAGCAGTTTGACCCGGGCCCAGAACACCATATATTTT. Its protein product is CASSLTRAQNTIYF.

The chain uses TRBV7-9 and TRBJ2-7; D unclear. The V and J ends lost 2 bases and 1 base respectively, with 6 bases between them. CDR1 SEHNR and CDR2 FQNEAQ come from the germline V gene (reference sequence). The CDR3 has 13 residues. In nucleotides, the CDR3 is TGTGCCAGCAGCTTAATACCGTCCTACGAGCAGTACTTC. This codes for CASSLIPSYEQYF.

The chain's CDR3 is CASTLGVQGGEQYF. The CDR3 DNA sequence: TGTGCCAGCACCCTCGGCGTTCAGGGCGGCGAGCAGTACTTC. The V gene is TRBV7-8, the J gene TRBJ2-7, with D possibly matching TRBD1 (5 bases). Trimming removed 7 bases from V and 6 bases from J, with 19 bases in between. CDR3 length: 14 residues. The V gene's germline CDR1 is SGHVS and CDR2 FQNEAQ.

This clone was recorded a few times. V is TRBV7-2 and J is TRBJ2-1, with 9 positions matching TRBD2. The CDR3 contains 16 residues. Germline V lookup: CDR1 SGHTA, CDR2 FQGNSA. The ends lost 3 bases at V and 8 bases at J; junction bases unmatched: 11. The chain's CDR3 is CASSFLSGGRADEQFF. CDR3 nucleotide sequence: TGTGCCAGCAGCTTCTTATCCGGCGGGAGGGCCGATGAGCAGTTCTTC.

This chain uses TRBV6-5 with TRBJ1-5, with D possibly matching TRBD1 (5 bases). V lost 6 bases and J lost 0, with 6 bases in between. The CDR3 contains 13 residues. Germline V gene data show CDR1 as MNHEY and CDR2 as SVGAGI. The DNA of the CDR3 is TGTGCCAGCAGGGGGGATAGCAATCAGCCCCAGCATTTT. This translates into CASRGDSNQPQHF.

The CDR3 region is CASSQDLGPTIHEKLFF. The CDR3 DNA follows: TGTGCCAGCAGCCAAGATCTCGGACCTACTATACACGAAAAACTGTTTTTT. This chain connects TRBV3-1 (or the pseudogene TRBV3-2) to TRBJ1-4, with no clear D. Deletions cut 0 bases from V and 8 bases from J, with 19 bases between. The germline CDR1 and CDR2 sequences are LGHDT and YNNKEL (reference sequence). The CDR3 consists of 17 residues.

The chain links TRBV28 to TRBJ1-2; TRBD1 matches 7 bases. The germline gives CDR1 MDHEN, CDR2 SYDVKM. The CDR3 runs to 12 residues. The V and J ends lost 11 bases and 7 bases, in that order; junction bases with no gene match: 10. Written as DNA, the CDR3 is TGTGCCCTTCACCAACAGGGGTTTGGCTACACCTTC. Translating it yields CALHQQGFGYTF.

This clone has only a few counts. V is TRBV19 and J is TRBJ1-2, with D hard to call. CDR1 LNHDA and CDR2 SQIVND come from the germline V gene (reference sequence). The CDR3 runs 10 residues. Deletions cut 5 bases from V and 3 bases from J, with 1 base between. The CDR3 region is CASSDYGYTF. CDR3 in DNA: TGTGCCAGTAGTGACTATGGCTACACCTTC.

V gene TRBV9 combines with J gene TRBJ2-1; 7 nucleotides agree with TRBD1. This CDR3 region has 15 residues. With V trimmed by 0 bases and J by 3 bases, 3 bases remained unmatched. Per the germline V gene, CDR1 is SGDLS and CDR2 is YYNGEE. CDR3 region: CASSVETGYYNEQFF. As DNA, the CDR3 is TGTGCCAGCAGCGTAGAGACAGGGTACTACAATGAGCAGTTCTTC.

This chain joins TRBV18 and TRBJ2-7, with TRBD2 matching over 8 bases. The CDR3 spans 15 residues. Looked up from germline, CDR1 is KGHSH and CDR2 is LQKENI. Trimming at V came to 0 bases and at J to 6 bases, leaving 7 bases not matched to a gene. In DNA form, the CDR3 reads TGTGCCAGCTCACCACCTAGCGGGGCTTTGGGCGAGCAGTACTTC. This sequence encodes CASSPPSGALGEQYF.

This clone was counted once. The chain combines TRBV19 with TRBJ2-3, with D maybe TRBD1 (5 bases). This CDR3 is 14 amino acids long. Per germline, CDR1 LNHDA and CDR2 SQIVND (reference sequence). Deletions cut 0 bases from V and 2 bases from J, with 6 bases between. CDR3: CASSIDRVTDTQYF. As DNA, the CDR3 is TGTGCCAGTAGTATAGACAGGGTCACAGATACGCAGTATTTT.

V and J are TRBV28 and TRBJ2-1; TRBD2 matches 12 bases. The CDR3 totals 16 residues. Germline-derived CDR1 and CDR2 are MDHEN and SYDVKM. V dropped 2 bases and J dropped 10; count of bases not matched to a gene: 9. CDR3 nucleotides: TGTGCCAGCAGTTTAGAACTAGCGGGAGGAACTGGGGAGCAGTTCTTC. Its translation: CASSLELAGGTGEQFF.

The rearrangement joins TRBV19 to TRBJ1-5; D is possibly TRBD1 (5 bases). Per germline, CDR1 LNHDA and CDR2 SQIVND (reference sequence). This CDR3 has 16 amino acids. Trimming cost V 4 bases and J 0 bases, with 13 bases left between them. This CDR3 is CASSNTDTYSNQPQHF. The CDR3 coding sequence is TGTGCCAGTAGTAACACGGACACCTATAGCAATCAGCCCCAGCATTTT.

The rearrangement uses TRBV7-6 and TRBJ2-1; 7 nucleotides align to TRBD2. The CDR3 extends over 15 amino acids. Per the germline V gene, CDR1 is SGHVS and CDR2 is FNYEAQ. V was pared by 5 bases and J by 2 bases, with 6 bases of the junction left unmatched. CDR3 in amino acids: CASSRFAGAYNEQFF. CDR3 sequence (DNA): TGTGCCAGCAGCCGCTTCGCGGGAGCCTACAATGAGCAGTTCTTC.